The clone carrying this T cell receptor (beta chain) has ten or more counts. Each CDR3 protein is one row after TCRdb ran MiXCR on the 5' RACE reads. The sample holds about 40,000 distinct CDR3 sequences, about 19% seen once. The CDR3 has 13 residues. V was clipped by 5 bases and J by 5 bases, with 13 bases between them. Germline V gene data show CDR1 as SGHTA and CDR2 as FQGTGA. The TCR sequence derives from a female donor with breast cancer. V is TRBV7-3 and J is TRBJ2-7; possibly TRBD1 for D (6 bases). Sequencing was done on a sample of naive CD4+ T cells sorted from a lymph node. The subset is: naive CD4+ T cells, CD4+CD45RA+CD25-. In DNA, the CDR3 is TGTGCCAGCAGCGAACAGGGATTCGACGAGCAGTACTTC. Translating gives CASSEQGFDEQYF.